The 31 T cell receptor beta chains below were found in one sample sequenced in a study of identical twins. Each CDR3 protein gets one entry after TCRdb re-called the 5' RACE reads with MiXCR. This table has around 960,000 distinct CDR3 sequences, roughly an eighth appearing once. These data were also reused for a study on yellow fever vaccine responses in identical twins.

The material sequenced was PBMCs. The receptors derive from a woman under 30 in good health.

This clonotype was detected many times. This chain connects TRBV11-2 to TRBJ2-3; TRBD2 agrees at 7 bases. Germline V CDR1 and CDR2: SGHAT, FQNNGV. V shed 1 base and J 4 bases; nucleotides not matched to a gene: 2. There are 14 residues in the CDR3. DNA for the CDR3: TGTGCCAGCAGCTTAGGTCGGGGGGCAGATACGCAGTATTTT. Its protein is CASSLGRGADTQYF. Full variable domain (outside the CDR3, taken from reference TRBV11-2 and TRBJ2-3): EAGVAQSPRYKIIEKRQSVAFWCNPISGHATLYWYQQILGQGPKLLIQFQNNGVVDDSQLPKDRFSAERLKGVDSTLKIQPAKLEDSAVYLCASSLGRGADTQYFGPGTRLTVL.

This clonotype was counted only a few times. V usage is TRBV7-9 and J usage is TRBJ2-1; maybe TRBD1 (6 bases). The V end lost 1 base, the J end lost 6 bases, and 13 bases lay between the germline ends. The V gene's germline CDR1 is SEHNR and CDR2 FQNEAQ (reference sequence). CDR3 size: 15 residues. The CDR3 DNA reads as TGTGCCAGCAGCTTAGGACAGGTTTCCACCAATGAGCAGTTCTTC. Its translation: CASSLGQVSTNEQFF.

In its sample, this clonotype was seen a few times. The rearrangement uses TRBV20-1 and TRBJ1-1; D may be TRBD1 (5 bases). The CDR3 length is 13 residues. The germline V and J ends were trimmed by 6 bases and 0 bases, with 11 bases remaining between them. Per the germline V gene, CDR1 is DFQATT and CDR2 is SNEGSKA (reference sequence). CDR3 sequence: CSATGPMNTEAFF. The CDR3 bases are TGCAGTGCCACGGGACCGATGAACACTGAAGCTTTCTTT.

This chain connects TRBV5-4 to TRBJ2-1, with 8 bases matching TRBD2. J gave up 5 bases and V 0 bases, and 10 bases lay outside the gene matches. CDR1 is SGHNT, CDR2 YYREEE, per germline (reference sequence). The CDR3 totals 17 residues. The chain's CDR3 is CASSLGRSRGANNEQFF. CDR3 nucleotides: TGTGCCAGCAGCTTGGGCCGCTCGCGGGGGGCCAACAATGAGCAGTTCTTC.

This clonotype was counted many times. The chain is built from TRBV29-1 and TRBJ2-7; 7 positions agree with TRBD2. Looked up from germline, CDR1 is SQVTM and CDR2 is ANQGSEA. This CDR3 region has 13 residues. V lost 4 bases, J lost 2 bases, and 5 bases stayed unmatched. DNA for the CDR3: TGCAGCGTTGCTCCTCTAGCGGCCTACGAGCAGTACTTC. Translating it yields CSVAPLAAYEQYF.

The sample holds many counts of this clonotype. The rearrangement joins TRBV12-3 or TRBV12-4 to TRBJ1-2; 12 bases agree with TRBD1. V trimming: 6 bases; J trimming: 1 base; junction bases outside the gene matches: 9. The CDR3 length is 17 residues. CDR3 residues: CASSRGQGAALNYGYTF. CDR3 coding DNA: TGTGCCAGCAGCCGGGGACAGGGGGCCGCTCTTAACTATGGCTACACCTTC.

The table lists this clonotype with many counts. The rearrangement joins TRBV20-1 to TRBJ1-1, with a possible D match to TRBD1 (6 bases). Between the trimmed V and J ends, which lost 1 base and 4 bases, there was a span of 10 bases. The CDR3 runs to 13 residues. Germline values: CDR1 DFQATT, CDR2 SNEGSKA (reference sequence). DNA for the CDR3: TGCAGTGCTAGAGGTAGGGGGGGCACTGAAGCTTTCTTT. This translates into CSARGRGGTEAFF.

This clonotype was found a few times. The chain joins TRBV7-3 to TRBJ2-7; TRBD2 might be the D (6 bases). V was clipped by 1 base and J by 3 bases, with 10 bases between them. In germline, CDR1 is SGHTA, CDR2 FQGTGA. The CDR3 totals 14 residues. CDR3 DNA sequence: TGTGCCAGCAGCTTAAGAGGCGGGAACTACGAGCAGTACTTC. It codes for CASSLRGGNYEQYF.

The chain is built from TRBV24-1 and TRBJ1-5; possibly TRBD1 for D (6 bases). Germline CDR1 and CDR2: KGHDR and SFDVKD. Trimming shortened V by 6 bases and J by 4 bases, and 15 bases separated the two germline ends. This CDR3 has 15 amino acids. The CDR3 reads CATSRGGLRNQPQHF. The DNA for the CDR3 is TGTGCCACCAGTCGGGGGGGCTTGAGGAATCAGCCCCAGCATTTT.

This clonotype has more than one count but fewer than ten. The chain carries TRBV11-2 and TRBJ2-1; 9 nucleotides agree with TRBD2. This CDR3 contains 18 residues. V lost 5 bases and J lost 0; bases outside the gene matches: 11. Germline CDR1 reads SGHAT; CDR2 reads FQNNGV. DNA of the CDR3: TGTGCCAGCAGCCTTCCTTCTAGCGGGAAACTCTCCTACAATGAGCAGTTCTTC. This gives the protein CASSLPSSGKLSYNEQFF.

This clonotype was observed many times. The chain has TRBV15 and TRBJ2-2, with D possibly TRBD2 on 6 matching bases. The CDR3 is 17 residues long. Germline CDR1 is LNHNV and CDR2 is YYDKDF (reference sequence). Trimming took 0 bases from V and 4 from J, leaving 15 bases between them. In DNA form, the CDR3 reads TGTGCCACCAGCAGAGATGCACCCTTGGGAGGCACCGGGGAGCTGTTTTTT. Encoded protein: CATSRDAPLGGTGELFF.

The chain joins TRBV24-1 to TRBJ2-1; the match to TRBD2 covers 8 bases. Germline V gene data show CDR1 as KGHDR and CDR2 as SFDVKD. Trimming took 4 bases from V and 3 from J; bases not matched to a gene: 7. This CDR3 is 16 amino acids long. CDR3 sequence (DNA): TGTGCCACCAGTGAAGCCCGGGAGGGACTCTACAATGAGCAGTTCTTC. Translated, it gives CATSEAREGLYNEQFF.

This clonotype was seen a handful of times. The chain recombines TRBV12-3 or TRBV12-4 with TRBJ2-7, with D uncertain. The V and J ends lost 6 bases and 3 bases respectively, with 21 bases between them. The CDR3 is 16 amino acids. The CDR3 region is CASRAYRPSQCYEQYF. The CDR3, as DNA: TGTGCCAGCAGGGCCTATCGACCCTCCCAGTGCTACGAGCAGTACTTC.

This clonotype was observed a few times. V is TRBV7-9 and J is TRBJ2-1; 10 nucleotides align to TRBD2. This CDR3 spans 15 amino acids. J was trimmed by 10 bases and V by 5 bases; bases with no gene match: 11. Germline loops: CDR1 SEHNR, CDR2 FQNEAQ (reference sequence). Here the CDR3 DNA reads TGTGCCAGCAGCCCGGAGGGGCTAGCGGGAGTGGAGCAGTTCTTC. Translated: CASSPEGLAGVEQFF.

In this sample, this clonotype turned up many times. In DNA, the CDR3 is TGCAGCGTCCCCGAAGCGGAGCAGTTCTTC. Translating it yields CSVPEAEQFF. The chain recombines TRBV29-1 with TRBJ2-1; no firm D call. V was pared by 6 bases and J by 10 bases, with 10 bases between. The CDR3 runs to 10 residues. Germline V gene data show CDR1 as SQVTM and CDR2 as ANQGSEA.

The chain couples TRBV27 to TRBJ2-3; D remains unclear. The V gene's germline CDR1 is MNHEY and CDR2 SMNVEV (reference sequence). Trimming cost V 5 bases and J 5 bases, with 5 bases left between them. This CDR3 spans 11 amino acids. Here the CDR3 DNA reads TGTGCCAGCAGTAAACAAGATACGCAGTATTTT. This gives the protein CASSKQDTQYF.

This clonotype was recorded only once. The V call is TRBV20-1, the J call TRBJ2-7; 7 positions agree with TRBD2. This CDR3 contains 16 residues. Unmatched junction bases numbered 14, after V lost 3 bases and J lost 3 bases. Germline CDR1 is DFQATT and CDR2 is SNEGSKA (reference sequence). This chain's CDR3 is CSASPIGQRGRYEQYV. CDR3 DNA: TGCAGTGCTAGTCCTATCGGCCAGCGGGGCCGCTACGAGCAGTACGTC.

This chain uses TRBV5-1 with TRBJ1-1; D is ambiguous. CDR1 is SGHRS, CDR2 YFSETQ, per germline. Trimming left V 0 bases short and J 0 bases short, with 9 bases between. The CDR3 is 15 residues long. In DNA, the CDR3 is TGCGCCAGCAGCTTGGCCCGCTCTATGAACACTGAAGCTTTCTTT. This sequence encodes CASSLARSMNTEAFF.

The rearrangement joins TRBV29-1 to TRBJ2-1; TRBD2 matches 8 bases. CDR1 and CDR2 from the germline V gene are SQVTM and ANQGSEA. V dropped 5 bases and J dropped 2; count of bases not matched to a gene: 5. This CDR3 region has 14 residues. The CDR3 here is CSVSRGGPYNEQFF. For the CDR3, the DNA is TGCAGCGTTTCACGGGGGGGCCCCTACAATGAGCAGTTCTTC.

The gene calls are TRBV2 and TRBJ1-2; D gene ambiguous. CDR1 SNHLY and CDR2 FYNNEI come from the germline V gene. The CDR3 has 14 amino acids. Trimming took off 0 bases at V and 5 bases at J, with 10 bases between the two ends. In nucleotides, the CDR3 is TGTGCCAGCAGTGAAGCGCTTAGCAGTTATGGCTACACCTTC. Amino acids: CASSEALSSYGYTF.

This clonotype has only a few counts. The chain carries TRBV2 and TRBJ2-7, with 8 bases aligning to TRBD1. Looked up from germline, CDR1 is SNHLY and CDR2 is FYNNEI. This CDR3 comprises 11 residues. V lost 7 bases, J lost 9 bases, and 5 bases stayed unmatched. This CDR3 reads CASKSGGPQYF. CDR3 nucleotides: TGTGCCAGCAAATCAGGGGGCCCGCAGTACTTC.

The CDR3 region has the DNA TGCGCCAGCAGCCTAGGACAGGTTGAGGGGAACACTGAAGCTTTCTTT. Residues: CASSLGQVEGNTEAFF. The rearrangement joins TRBV5-1 to TRBJ1-1; 7 bases align to TRBD1. CDR3 length: 16 residues. Losses at the gene ends were 4 bases for V and 1 base for J; bases not matched to a gene: 10. The germline gives CDR1 SGHRS, CDR2 YFSETQ.

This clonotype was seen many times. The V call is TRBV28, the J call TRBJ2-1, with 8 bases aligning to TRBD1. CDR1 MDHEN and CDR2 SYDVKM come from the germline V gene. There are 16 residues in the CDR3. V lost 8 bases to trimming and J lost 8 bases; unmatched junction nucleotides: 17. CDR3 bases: TGTGCCAGCCGAACCCAGACAGGGGTGTTAAGGTATGAGCAGTTCTTC. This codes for CASRTQTGVLRYEQFF.

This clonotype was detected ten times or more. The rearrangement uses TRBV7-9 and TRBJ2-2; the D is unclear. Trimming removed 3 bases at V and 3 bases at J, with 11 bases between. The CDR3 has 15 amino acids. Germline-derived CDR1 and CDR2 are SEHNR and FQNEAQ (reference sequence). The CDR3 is CASSFRTDHTGELFF. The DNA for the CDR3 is TGTGCCAGCAGCTTCAGGACGGATCACACCGGGGAGCTGTTTTTT.

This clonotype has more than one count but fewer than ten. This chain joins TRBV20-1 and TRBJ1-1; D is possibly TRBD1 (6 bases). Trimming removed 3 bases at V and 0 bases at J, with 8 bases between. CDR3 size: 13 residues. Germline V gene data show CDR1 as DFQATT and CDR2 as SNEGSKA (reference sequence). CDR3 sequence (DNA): TGCAGTGCTAGCCGGACAGTGAACACTGAAGCTTTCTTT. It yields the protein CSASRTVNTEAFF.

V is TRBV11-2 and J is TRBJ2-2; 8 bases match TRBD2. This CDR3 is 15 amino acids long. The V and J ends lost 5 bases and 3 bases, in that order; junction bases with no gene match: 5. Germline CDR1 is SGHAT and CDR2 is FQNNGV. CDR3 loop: CASSPHGGDTGELFF. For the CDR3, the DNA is TGTGCCAGCAGCCCCCACGGGGGGGACACCGGGGAGCTGTTTTTT. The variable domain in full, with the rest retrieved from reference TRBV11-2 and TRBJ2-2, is EAGVAQSPRYKIIEKRQSVAFWCNPISGHATLYWYQQILGQGPKLLIQFQNNGVVDDSQLPKDRFSAERLKGVDSTLKIQPAKLEDSAVYLCASSPHGGDTGELFFGEGSRLTVL.

The CDR3 spells CASSFGTGVSYEQYV. The CDR3 DNA reads TGTGCCAGCAGTTTTGGGACAGGGGTCTCCTACGAGCAGTACGTC. V and J are TRBV28 and TRBJ2-7; 10 bases match TRBD1. Trimming took 3 bases from V and 0 from J; bases not matched to a gene: 2. CDR3 length equals 15 residues. In germline, CDR1 is MDHEN, CDR2 SYDVKM.

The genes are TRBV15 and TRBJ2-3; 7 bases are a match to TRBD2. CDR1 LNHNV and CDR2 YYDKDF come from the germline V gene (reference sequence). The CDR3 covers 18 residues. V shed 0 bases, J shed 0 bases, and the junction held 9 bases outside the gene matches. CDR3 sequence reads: CATSRDALSSGSTDTQYF. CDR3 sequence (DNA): TGTGCCACCAGCAGAGATGCTTTGTCTAGCGGAAGCACAGATACGCAGTATTTT.

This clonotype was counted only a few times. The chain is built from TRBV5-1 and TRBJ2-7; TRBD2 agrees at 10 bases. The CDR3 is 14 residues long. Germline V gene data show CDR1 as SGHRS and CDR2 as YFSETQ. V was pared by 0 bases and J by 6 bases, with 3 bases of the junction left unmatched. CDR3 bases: TGCGCCAGCAGCTTGGTACTAGCGGGAATCGAGCAGTACTTC. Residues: CASSLVLAGIEQYF.

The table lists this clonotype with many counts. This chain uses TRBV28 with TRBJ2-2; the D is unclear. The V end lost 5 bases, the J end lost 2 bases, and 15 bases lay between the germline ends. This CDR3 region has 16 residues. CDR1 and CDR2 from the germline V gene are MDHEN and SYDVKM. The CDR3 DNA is TGTGCCAGCAGTGACGCCCCTAGACGAAACACCGGGGAGCTGTTTTTT. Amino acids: CASSDAPRRNTGELFF.

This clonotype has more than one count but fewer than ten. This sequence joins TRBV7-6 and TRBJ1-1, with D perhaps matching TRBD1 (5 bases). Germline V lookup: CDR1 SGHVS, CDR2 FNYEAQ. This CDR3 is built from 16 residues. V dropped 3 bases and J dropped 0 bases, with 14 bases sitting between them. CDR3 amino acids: CASSFGAGGLNTEAFF. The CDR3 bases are TGTGCCAGCAGCTTTGGGGCGGGTGGCTTGAACACTGAAGCTTTCTTT. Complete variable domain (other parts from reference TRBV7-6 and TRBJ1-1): GAGVSQSPRYKVTKRGQDVALRCDPISGHVSLYWYRQALGQGPEFLTYFNYEAQQDKSGLPNDRFSAERPEGSISTLTIQRTEQRDSAMYRCASSFGAGGLNTEAFFGQGTRLTVV.